The T cell receptor beta chain described here comes from a study of CD8 T cells in ankylosing spondylitis. Whole-study results and caveats: Peripheral blood held disease-linked clones only at relatively low frequency, and these were CD8+. A number of the motif variants had already been described in reactive arthritis synovial fluid and blood.

The CDR3 covers 13 residues. Trimming shortened V by 0 bases and J by 5 bases, and 6 bases separated the two germline ends. Germline V lookup: CDR1 SGHKS, CDR2 YYEKEE (reference sequence). This clonotype has more than one count but fewer than ten. The antigen is not known. Quantitative 5'-RACE with molecular barcodes produced the TCR beta libraries. TCRdb redid the calling of the 5' RACE reads with MiXCR, one entry per CDR3 protein. The sample consists of roughly 190,000 distinct CDR3 sequences, 10% to 15% of them appearing once. V usage is TRBV5-5 and J usage is TRBJ2-1, with D uncertain. Sequencing input: blood, either unsorted or a sorted T cell fraction (not recorded which). The clonotype originates from a male donor with ankylosing spondylitis or in good health (not recorded which). As DNA, the CDR3 is TGTGCCAGCAGCTTGGGGGTAGACAATGAGCAGTTCTTC. It specifies CASSLGVDNEQFF.